The entry below gives a single T cell receptor (beta chain) sequence along with its context. No cognate antigen has been identified for it. Per-base quality was not reported, and no clone a single base away is much larger than it. In the paper's terms, the treatment or condition label means: allogeneic hematopoietic cell transplantation with graft depleted of TCRalphabeta T cells and CD19 B cells. Transplant recipients were children who received TCRalphabeta/CD19-depleted allogeneic hematopoietic cell grafts. CDR1 is given as MNHEY and CDR2 as SMNVEV, both from the germline V gene (reference sequence). Between the V and J ends, shortened by 5 bases and 0 bases respectively, the junction contains 11 bases. The CDR3 spans 14 residues, from the cysteine through the phenylalanine. The DNA shown is the 42-base CDR3, in frame from base 1. The library was obtained by PCR. The sample was run on an Illumina HiSeq 2500. TCR library preparation used molecular barcoding, with unique molecular identifiers applied to normalize quantification of the TCRbeta repertoire. In TCRdb, the public reads were trimmed at Q25 with fastp and aligned with MiXCR, with productive beta chains retained. Rows with a matching CDR3 protein are joined into one entry that keeps the most common DNA and genes. Counted in this sample were 250,000 to 400,000 distinct CDR3 sequences; approximately 23% of them appeared once. Together, the top ten hold approximately 11% of the sample.

The data stem from a study of T-cell reconstitution after alpha-beta-depleted transplantation in children listed by TCRdb under 2016. Context from the whole study: T-cell immune reconstitution after TCRalphabeta/CD19-depleted allogeneic hematopoietic cell transplantation in children was quantitatively tracked in the study by means of TCR repertoire profiling.

What the work shows at the level of the full study, not this receptor alone: The high TCRbeta diversity at day 60 in some patients was ascribed to recipient T cells and intrathymic progenitors that had survived conditioning. The apparently early recovery of alphabetaT-cell counts about two months after transplant reportedly depended on only several hundred rapidly expanded clones that came from non-depleted graft cells. Over the following months the frequencies of hyperexpanded clones went down, and after one year T-cell counts and TCRbeta diversity were mostly credited to newly produced T cells.

Rearrangement joined TRBV27 to TRBJ2-7; a confident D gene designation cannot be given. This TCR came from a male patient younger than 18 who had a stem cell transplant for acute lymphoblastic leukemia, so the T cells may come from the graft donor. The material sequenced was PBMCs, mostly from graft donor cells, taken 180 days after TCRalphabeta/CD19-depleted stem cell transplant. The CDR3 protein sequence reads: CASSTGVHSYEQYF. The nucleotide sequence is given as TGTGCCAGCAGTACCGGTGTACACTCCTACGAGCAGTACTTC.